These T cell receptor beta chains were read from a single sample in a study of cytotoxic CD8 clonotypes in ibrutinib-treated CLL. Generated by immunoSEQ multiplex PCR, the TCRdb table keeps only in-frame clones and is missing some. The table has 150,000 to 250,000 clones, 72% seen once. The material was PBMCs, obtained after 24 months of ibrutinib treatment. The receptors derive from a human donor with chronic lymphocytic leukemia. Both conserved end residues are part of each CDR3. The D gene is left open where the match is weak. Clone size is not always given. Where it is, it says once, few, many or a class for expanded clones.

d_gene: -
j_gene: TRBJ1-1
abundance: -
v_gene: TRBV5-4
CDR3nt: TGTGCCAGCAGCTTGGCGATCCCGAACACTGAAGCTTTCTTT
CDR3aa: CASSLAIPNTEAFF

d_gene: TRBD1
j_gene: TRBJ1-2
abundance: few
v_gene: TRBV10-2
CDR3nt: TGCGCCAGCAGTGAGAACAGGGGTGGATATGGCTACACCTTC
CDR3aa: CASSENRGGYGYTF

d_gene: TRBD1
j_gene: TRBJ2-7
abundance: -
v_gene: TRBV15
CDR3nt: TGTGCCACCAGCTTGGACAGGGGGGAGACCTACGAGCAGTACTTC
CDR3aa: CATSLDRGETYEQYF

d_gene: TRBD1
j_gene: TRBJ1-1
abundance: few
v_gene: TRBV19
CDR3nt: TGTGCCAGTAGTATTCAGGGGGCCGGGGACACTGAAGCTTTCTTT
CDR3aa: CASSIQGAGDTEAFF

d_gene: TRBD2
j_gene: TRBJ2-1
abundance: -
v_gene: TRBV5-4
CDR3nt: TGTGCCAGCAGCGACGGGGGGGAGGCCAATGAGCAGTTCTTC
CDR3aa: CASSDGGEANEQFF

d_gene: -
j_gene: TRBJ2-3
abundance: -
v_gene: TRBV7-3
CDR3nt: TGTGCCAGCAGCTTAATGGGACACTTCACAGATACGCAGTATTTT
CDR3aa: CASSLMGHFTDTQYF

d_gene: TRBD1
j_gene: TRBJ2-3
abundance: -
v_gene: TRBV5-1
CDR3nt: TGCGCCAGCAGCGAACAGGGGGCAGGCACAGATACGCAGTATTTT
CDR3aa: CASSEQGAGTDTQYF

d_gene: TRBD2
j_gene: TRBJ2-2
abundance: -
v_gene: TRBV7-7
CDR3nt: TGTGCTAGCAGCCGGGGGGGAAGGAACACCGGGGAGCTGTTTTTT
CDR3aa: CASSRGGRNTGELFF

d_gene: TRBD1
j_gene: TRBJ1-3
abundance: -
v_gene: TRBV11-3
CDR3nt: TGTGCCAGCAGCGTACAGGGGGGAACTGGAAACACCATATATTTT
CDR3aa: CASSVQGGTGNTIYF

d_gene: -
j_gene: TRBJ2-3
abundance: -
v_gene: TRBV7-3
CDR3nt: TGTGCCAGCAGCCTGCAAAGTAGCACAGATACGCAGTATTTT
CDR3aa: CASSLQSSTDTQYF

d_gene: -
j_gene: TRBJ1-2
abundance: -
v_gene: TRBV7-2
CDR3nt: TGTGCCAGCAGCCCCCAGAACTATGGCTACACCTTC
CDR3aa: CASSPQNYGYTF

d_gene: -
j_gene: TRBJ1-1
abundance: -
v_gene: TRBV5-8
CDR3nt: TGTGCCAGCACCCGGGGAGGATACCAAGCTTTCTTT
CDR3aa: CASTRGGYQAFF

d_gene: -
j_gene: TRBJ2-3
abundance: -
v_gene: TRBV9
CDR3nt: TGTGCCAGCAGCGGTGGGATAGGGCAGGGCACAGATACGCAGTATTTT
CDR3aa: CASSGGIGQGTDTQYF

d_gene: TRBD2
j_gene: TRBJ2-3
abundance: -
v_gene: TRBV7-2
CDR3nt: TGTGCCAGCAGCGGGTGGTTTAGCGGGAGGGTAGATACGCAGTATTTT
CDR3aa: CASSGWFSGRVDTQYF

d_gene: -
j_gene: TRBJ1-5
abundance: -
v_gene: TRBV5-6
CDR3nt: TGTGCCAGCAGCTTGTTCTCAGATCAGCCCCAGCATTTT
CDR3aa: CASSLFSDQPQHF

d_gene: -
j_gene: TRBJ2-3
abundance: -
v_gene: TRBV5-1
CDR3nt: TGCGCCAGCAGCTCGGGACACGCTATGGGAGATACGCAGTATTTT
CDR3aa: CASSSGHAMGDTQYF

d_gene: -
j_gene: TRBJ2-1
abundance: -
v_gene: TRBV7-6
CDR3nt: TGTGCCAGCAGCTTAGGGGGTGAGCAGTTCTTC
CDR3aa: CASSLGGEQFF

d_gene: TRBD2
j_gene: TRBJ2-7
abundance: -
v_gene: TRBV11-2
CDR3nt: TGTGCCAGCAGCTTACGAGGGACTAGTATCTACGAGCAGTACTTC
CDR3aa: CASSLRGTSIYEQYF

d_gene: TRBD1
j_gene: TRBJ1-1
abundance: -
v_gene: TRBV9
CDR3nt: TGTGCCAGCAGCCGGACAGGGGACTACCGGGGGGACACTGAAGCTTTCTTT
CDR3aa: CASSRTGDYRGDTEAFF

d_gene: TRBD1
j_gene: TRBJ1-1
abundance: -
v_gene: TRBV9
CDR3nt: TGTGCCAGCAGCGCTCACCGGGACAGGGGATTGAACACTGAAGCTTTCTTT
CDR3aa: CASSAHRDRGLNTEAFF